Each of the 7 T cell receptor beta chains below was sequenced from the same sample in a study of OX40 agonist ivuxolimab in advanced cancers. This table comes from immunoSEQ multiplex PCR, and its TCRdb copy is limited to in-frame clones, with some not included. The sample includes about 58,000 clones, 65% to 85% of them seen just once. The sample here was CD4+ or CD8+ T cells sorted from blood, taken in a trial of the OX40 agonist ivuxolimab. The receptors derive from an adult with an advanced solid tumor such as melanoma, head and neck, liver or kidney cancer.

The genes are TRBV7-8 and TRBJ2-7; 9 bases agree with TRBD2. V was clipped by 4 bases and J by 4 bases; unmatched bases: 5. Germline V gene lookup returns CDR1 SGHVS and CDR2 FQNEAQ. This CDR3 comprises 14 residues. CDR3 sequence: CASSSGLAIYEQYF. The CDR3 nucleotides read TGTGCCAGCAGCTCCGGACTAGCGATTTACGAGCAGTACTTC.

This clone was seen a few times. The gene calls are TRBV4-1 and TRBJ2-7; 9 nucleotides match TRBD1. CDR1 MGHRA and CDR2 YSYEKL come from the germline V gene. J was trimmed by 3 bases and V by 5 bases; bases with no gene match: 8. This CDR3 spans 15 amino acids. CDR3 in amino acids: CASSRRTGEIYEQYF. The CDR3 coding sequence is TGCGCCAGCAGCAGACGGACAGGGGAGATCTACGAGCAGTACTTC.

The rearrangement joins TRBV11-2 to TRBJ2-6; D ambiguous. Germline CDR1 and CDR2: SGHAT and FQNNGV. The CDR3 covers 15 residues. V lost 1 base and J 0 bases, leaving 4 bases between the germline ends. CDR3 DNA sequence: TGTGCCAGCAGCTTAGCACTCTCTGGGGCCAACGTCCTGACTTTC. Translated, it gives CASSLALSGANVLTF.

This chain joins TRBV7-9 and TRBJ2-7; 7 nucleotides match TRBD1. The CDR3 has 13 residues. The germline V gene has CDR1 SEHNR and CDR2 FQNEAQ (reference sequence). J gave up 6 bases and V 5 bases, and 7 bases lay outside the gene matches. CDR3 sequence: CASSAQGSTEQYV. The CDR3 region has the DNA TGTGCCAGCAGCGCACAGGGGTCCACCGAGCAGTACGTC.

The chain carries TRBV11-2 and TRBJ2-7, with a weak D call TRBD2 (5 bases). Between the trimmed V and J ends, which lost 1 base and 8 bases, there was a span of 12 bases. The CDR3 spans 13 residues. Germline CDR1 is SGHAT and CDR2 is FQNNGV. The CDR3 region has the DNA TGTGCCAGCAGCTTAGCAGAGGGAGTAAAGCAGTACGTC. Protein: CASSLAEGVKQYV.

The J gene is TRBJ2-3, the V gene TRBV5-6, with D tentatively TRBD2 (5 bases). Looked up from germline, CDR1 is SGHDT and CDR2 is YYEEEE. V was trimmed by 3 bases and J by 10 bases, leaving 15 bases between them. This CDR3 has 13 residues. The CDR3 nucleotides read TGTGCCAGCAGCTCTCCCACTAGAGGCGCGCAGTATTTT. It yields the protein CASSSPTRGAQYF.

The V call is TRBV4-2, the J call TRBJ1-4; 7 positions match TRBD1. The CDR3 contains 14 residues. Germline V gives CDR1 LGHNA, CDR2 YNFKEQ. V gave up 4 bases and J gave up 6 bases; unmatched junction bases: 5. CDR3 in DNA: TGTGCCAGCAGCCGGGGACAGAACGATGAAAAACTGTTTTTT. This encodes CASSRGQNDEKLFF.